The entry that follows covers one T cell receptor (beta chain) sequence. This record belongs to a study of PD-L1 blockade in urothelial cancer. Study-level information: The researchers analyzed blood 3 weeks (second dose) and 6 weeks after treatment start.

Time point noted: peripheral blood 6 weeks after treatment start. The protocol was immunoSEQ multiplex PCR, while the TCRdb copy is restricted to in-frame clones and leaves out a portion. The table shows roughly 29,000 clones, with 80% to 85% occurring only once. CDR3 length: 11 residues. The V gene lost 1 base and the J gene lost 10 bases, with 7 bases spanning the gap. CDR1 and CDR2 from the germline V gene are MDHEN and SYDVKM. The TCR sequence derives from a man between 70 and 80 years old with urothelial cancer. Sequences were derived from PBMCs, sampled around atezolizumab (anti-PD-L1) treatment. V gene TRBV28 combines with J gene TRBJ1-1; no clear D. DNA for the CDR3: TGTGCCAGCAGTTTATTCCTGGCAGCTTTCTTT. Its protein product is CASSLFLAAFF.